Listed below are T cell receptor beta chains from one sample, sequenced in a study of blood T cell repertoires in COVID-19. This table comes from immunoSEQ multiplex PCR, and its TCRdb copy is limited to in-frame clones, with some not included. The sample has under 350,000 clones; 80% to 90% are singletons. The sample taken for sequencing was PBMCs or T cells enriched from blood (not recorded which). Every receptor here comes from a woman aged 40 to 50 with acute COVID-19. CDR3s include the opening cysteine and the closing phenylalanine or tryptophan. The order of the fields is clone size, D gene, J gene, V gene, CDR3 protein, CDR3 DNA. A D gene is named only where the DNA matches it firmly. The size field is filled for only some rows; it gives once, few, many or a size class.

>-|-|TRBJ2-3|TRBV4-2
CASSQAGGTDTQYF
TGTGCCAGCAGCCAAGCGGGGGGCACAGATACGCAGTATTTT
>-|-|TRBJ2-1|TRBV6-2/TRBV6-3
CASSYFPPSSYNEQFF
TGTGCCAGCAGTTACTTCCCCCCCAGCTCCTACAATGAGCAGTTCTTC
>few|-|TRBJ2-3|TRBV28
CASSSPQGLTDTQYF
TGTGCCAGCAGTTCTCCCCAGGGTCTCACAGATACGCAGTATTTT
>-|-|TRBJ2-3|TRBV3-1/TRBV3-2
CASSQRTAMRPDTQYF
TGTGCCAGCAGCCAGCGGACTGCAATGAGGCCAGATACGCAGTATTTT
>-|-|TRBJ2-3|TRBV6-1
CASSEGVGSDTQYF
TGTGCCAGCAGTGAAGGAGTCGGGTCAGATACGCAGTATTTT
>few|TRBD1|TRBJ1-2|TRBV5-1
CASSPDGQGSPGYTF
TGCGCCAGCAGCCCGGACGGACAGGGATCACCCGGCTACACCTTC
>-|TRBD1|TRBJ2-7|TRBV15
CATSSLDDRGQNEQYF
TGTGCCACCAGCAGTCTCGACGACAGGGGGCAAAACGAGCAGTACTTC
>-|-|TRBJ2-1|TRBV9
CASSIGQTSSYNEQFF
TGTGCCAGCAGCATCGGACAGACGAGCTCCTACAATGAGCAGTTCTTC
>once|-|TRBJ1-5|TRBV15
CATTEGLWEQPQHF
TGTGCCACCACGGAGGGGCTATGGGAACAGCCCCAGCATTTT
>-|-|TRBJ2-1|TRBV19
CASSIRGYNEQFF
TGTGCCAGTAGTATCCGGGGGTACAATGAGCAGTTCTTC
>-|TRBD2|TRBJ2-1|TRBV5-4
CASSLVAGGKFF
TGTGCCAGCAGCTTGGTAGCGGGGGGAAAGTTCTTC
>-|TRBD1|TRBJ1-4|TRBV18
CASSPLGQESEKLFF
TGTGCCAGCTCACCGCTCGGACAGGAGAGCGAAAAACTGTTTTTT
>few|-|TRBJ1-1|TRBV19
CASSIGGLLAGENTEAFF
TGTGCCAGTAGTATTGGTGGCTTGTTGGCAGGTGAGAACACTGAAGCTTTCTTT
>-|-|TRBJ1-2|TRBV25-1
CASRSDTTNYGYTF
TGTGCCAGCAGATCGGACACGACTAACTATGGCTACACCTTC
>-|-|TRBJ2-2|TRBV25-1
CASRTGSTGELFF
TGTGCCAGCAGGACCGGGAGCACCGGGGAGCTGTTTTTT